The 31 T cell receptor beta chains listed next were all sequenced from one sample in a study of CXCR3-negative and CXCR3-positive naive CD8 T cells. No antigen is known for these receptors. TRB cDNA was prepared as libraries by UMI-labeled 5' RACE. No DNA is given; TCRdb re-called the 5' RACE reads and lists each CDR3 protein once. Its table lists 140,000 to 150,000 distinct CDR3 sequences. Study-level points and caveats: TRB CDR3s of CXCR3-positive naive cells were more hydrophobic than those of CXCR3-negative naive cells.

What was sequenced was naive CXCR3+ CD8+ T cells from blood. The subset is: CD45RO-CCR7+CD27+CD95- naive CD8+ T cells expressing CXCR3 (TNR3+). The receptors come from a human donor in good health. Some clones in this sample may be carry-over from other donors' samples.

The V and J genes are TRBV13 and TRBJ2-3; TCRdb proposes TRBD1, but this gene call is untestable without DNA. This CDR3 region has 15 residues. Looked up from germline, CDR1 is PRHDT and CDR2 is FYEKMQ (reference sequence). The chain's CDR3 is CASSSGTPNTDTQYF.

CDR3 sequence: CASSYHRTEQYF. The chain recombines TRBV6-2 or TRBV6-3 with TRBJ2-7; the D gene TCRdb calls, TRBD1, cannot be checked with no DNA. The CDR3 has 12 amino acids. The V gene's germline CDR1 is MNHEY and CDR2 SVGEGT.

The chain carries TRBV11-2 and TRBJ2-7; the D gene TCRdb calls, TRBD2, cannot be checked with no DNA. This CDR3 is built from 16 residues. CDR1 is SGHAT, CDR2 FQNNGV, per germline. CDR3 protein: CASSLLGGATAYEQYF.

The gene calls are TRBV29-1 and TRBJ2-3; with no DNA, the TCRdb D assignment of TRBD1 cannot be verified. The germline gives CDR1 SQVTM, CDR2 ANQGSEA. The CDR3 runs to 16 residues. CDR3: CSVVWTGVGSTDTQYF.

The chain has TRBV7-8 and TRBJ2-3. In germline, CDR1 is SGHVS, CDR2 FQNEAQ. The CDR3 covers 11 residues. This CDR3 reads CASSKTDTQYF.

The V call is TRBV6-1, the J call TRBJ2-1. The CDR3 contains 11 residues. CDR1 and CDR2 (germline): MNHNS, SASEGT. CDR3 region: CATSDYNEQFF.

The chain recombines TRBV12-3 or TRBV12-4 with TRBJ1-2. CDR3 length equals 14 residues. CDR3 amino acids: CASSSDSIWAGYTF.

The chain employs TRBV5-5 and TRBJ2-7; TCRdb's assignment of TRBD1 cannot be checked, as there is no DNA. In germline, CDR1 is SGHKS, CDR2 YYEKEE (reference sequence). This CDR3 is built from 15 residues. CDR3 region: CASSLWTGSSYEQYF.

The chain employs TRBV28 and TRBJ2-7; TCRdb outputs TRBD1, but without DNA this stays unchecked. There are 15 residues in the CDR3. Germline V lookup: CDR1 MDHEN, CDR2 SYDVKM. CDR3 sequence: CASGFIRDLSYEQYF.

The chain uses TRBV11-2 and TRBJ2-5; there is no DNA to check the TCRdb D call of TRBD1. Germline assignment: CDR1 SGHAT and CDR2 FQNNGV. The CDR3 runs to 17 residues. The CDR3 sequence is CASSRLGVQTSQGTQYF.

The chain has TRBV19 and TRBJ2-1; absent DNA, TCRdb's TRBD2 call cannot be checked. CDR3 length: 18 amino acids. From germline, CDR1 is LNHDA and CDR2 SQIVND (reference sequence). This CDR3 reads CASSTKGQGLGYMYEQFF.

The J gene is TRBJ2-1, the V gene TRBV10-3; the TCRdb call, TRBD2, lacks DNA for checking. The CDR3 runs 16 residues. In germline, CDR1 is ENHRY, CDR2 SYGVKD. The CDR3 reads CAIRGTSGGSYNEQFF.

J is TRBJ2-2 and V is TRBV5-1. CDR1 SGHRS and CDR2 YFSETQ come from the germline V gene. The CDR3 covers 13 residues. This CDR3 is CASSLMYTGELFF.

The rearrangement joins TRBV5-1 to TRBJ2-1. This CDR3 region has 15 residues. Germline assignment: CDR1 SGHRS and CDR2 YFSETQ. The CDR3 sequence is CASSLDVNPLNEQFF.

This CDR3 is CASSYGEGLDTGELFF. This chain connects TRBV6-5 to TRBJ2-2; there is no DNA to check the TCRdb D call of TRBD2. The CDR3 length is 16 residues. Looked up from germline, CDR1 is MNHEY and CDR2 is SVGAGI.

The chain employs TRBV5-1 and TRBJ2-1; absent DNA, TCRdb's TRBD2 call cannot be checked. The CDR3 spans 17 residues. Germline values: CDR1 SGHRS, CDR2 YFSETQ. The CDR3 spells CASSFGEVSGIYSEQFF.

The CDR3 is CSGRTGTSYEQYF. V gene TRBV29-1 combines with J gene TRBJ2-7; TCRdb's D call, TRBD1, is unchecked because there is no DNA. Germline V gene sequence: CDR1 SQVTM, CDR2 ANQGSEA. This CDR3 is built from 13 residues.

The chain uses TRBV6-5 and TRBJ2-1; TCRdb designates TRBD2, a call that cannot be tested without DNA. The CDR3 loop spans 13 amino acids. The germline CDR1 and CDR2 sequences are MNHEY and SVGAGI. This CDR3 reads CATIAGGPNEQFF.

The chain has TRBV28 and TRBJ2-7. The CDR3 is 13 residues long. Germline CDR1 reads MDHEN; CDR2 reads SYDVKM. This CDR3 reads CASSLLSGHEQYF. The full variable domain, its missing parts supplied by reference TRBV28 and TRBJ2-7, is DVKVTQSSRYLVKRTGEKVFLECVQDMDHENMFWYRQDPGLGLRLIYFSYDVKMKEKGDIPEGYSVSREKKERFSLILESASTNQTSMYLCASSLLSGHEQYFGPGTRLTVT.

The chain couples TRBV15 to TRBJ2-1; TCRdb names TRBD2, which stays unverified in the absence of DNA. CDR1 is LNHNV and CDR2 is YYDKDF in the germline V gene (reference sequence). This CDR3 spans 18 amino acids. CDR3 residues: CATSRDVAGLSSYNEQFF.

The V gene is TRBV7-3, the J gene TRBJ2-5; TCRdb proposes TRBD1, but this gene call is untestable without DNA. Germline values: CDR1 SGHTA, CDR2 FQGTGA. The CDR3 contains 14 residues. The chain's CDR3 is CASSPTGASETQYF.

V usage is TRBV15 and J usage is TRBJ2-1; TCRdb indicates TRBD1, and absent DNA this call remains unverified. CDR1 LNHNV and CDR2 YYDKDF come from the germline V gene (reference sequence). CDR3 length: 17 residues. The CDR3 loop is CATSRDRGVTSYNEQFF.

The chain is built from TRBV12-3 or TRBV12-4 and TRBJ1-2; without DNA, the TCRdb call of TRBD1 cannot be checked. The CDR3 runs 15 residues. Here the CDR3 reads CASSNPGTAIYGYTF.

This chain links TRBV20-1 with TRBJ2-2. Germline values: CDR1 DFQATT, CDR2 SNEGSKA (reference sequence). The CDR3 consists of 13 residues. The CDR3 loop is CSAREENTGELFF.

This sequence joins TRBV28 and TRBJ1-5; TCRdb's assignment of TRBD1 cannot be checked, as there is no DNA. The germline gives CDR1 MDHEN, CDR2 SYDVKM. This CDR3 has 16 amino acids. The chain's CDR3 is CASSPTRDKINQPQHF.

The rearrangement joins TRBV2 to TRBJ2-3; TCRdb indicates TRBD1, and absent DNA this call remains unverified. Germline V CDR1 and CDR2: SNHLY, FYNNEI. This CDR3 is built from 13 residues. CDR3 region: CASNRGGTDTQYF.

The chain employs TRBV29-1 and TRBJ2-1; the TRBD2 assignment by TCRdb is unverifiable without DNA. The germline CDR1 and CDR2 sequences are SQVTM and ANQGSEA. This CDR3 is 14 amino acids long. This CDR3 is CSVRREYSYNEQFF.

CDR3 sequence reads: CASSQVTGVHNEQFF. The chain uses TRBV4-1 and TRBJ2-1; TCRdb gives TRBD1 as the D gene, but with no DNA this cannot be confirmed. The length of the CDR3 is 15 residues. CDR1 and CDR2 (germline): MGHRA, YSYEKL.

CDR3 sequence reads: CASSKGFGDEKLFF. V gene TRBV7-6 combines with J gene TRBJ1-4. Germline V lookup: CDR1 SGHVS, CDR2 FNYEAQ. This CDR3 contains 14 residues.

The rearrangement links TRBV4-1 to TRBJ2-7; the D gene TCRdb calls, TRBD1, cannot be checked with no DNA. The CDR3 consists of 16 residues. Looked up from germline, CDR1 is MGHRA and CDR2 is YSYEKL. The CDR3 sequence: CASSQSGTGGFYEQYF.

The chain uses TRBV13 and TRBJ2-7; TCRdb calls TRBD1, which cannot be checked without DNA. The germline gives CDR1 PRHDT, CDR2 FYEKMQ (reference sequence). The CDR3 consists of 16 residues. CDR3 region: CASSLNSGPPSYEQYF.